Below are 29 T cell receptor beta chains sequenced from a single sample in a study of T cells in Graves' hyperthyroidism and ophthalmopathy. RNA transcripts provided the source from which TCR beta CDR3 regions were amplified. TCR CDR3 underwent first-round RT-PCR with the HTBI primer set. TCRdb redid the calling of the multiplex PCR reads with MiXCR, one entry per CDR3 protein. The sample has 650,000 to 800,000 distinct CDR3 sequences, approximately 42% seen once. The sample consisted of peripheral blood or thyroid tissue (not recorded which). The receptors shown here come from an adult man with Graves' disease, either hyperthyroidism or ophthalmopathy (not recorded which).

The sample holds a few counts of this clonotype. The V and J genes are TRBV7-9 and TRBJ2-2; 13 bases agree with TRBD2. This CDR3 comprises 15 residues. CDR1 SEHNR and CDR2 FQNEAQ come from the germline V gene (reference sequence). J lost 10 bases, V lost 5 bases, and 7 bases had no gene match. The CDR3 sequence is CASSPSGTSGTELFF. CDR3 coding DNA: TGTGCCAGCAGCCCCTCCGGGACTAGCGGGACGGAGCTGTTTTTT.

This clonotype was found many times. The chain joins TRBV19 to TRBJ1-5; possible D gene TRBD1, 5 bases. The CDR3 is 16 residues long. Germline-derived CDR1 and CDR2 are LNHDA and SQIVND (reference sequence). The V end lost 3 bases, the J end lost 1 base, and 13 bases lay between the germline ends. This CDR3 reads CASSILPQGSNQPQHF. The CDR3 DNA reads TGTGCCAGTAGTATCCTCCCCCAGGGCAGCAATCAGCCCCAGCATTTT.

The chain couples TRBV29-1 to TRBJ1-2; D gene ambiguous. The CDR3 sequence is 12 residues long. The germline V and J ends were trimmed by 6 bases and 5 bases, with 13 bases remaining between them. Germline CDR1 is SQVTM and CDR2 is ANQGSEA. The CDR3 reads CSVGMKGYGYTF. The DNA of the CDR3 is TGCAGCGTGGGGATGAAGGGATATGGCTACACCTTC.

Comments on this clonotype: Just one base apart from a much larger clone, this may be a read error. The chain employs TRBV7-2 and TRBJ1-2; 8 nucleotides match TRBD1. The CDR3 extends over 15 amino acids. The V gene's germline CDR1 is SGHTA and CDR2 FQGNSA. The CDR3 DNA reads TGTGCCAGCAGCTTAGGACAGGGGATTAACTATGGCCACACCTTC. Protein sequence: CASSLGQGINYGHTF.

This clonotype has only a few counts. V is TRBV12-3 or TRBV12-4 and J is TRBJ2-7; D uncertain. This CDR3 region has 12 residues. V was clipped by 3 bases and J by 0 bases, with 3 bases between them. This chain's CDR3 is CASSFISYEQYF. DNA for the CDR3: TGTGCCAGCAGTTTTATCTCCTACGAGCAGTACTTC.

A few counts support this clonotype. The CDR3, as DNA: TGTGCCACCAGTGATCCAAGGACTACCCCCTACGAGCAGTACTTC. As protein: CATSDPRTTPYEQYF. This sequence joins TRBV24-1 and TRBJ2-7, with D perhaps matching TRBD2 (6 bases). Germline V gene data show CDR1 as KGHDR and CDR2 as SFDVKD. Trimming stripped 3 bases from V and 2 bases from J, with 13 bases between. The length of the CDR3 is 15 residues.

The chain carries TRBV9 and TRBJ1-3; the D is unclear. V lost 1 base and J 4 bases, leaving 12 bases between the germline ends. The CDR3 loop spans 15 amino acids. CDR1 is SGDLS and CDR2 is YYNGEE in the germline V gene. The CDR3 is CASSVYADGGNTIYF. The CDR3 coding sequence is TGTGCCAGCAGCGTATACGCCGACGGGGGAAACACCATATATTTT.

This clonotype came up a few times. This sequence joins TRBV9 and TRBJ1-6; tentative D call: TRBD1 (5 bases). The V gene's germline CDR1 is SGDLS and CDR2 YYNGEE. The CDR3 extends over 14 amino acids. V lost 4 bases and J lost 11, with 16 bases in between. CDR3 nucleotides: TGTGCCAGCAGCCAAGATGGGGGGAGCACACCCCTCCACTTT. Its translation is CASSQDGGSTPLHF.

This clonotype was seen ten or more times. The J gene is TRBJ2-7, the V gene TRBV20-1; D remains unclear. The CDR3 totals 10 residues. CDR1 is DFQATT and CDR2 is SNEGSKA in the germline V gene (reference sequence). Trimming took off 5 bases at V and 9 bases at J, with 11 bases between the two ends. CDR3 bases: TGCAGTGCTTTCGACACGGGGCAGTACTTC. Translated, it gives CSAFDTGQYF.

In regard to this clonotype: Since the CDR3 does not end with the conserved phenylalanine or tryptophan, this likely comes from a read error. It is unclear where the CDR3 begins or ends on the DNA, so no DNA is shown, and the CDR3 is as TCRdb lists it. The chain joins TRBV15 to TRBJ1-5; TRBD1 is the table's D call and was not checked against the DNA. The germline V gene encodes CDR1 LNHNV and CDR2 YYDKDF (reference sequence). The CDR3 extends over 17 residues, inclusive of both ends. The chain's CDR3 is CATSPTPDRHSNQPRPR.

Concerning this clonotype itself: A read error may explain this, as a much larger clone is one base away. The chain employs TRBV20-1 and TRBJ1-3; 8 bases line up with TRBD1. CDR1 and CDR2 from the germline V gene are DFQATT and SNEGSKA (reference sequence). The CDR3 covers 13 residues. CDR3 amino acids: CSAPGQARNSIYF. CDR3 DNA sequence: TGCAGTGCGCCGGGACAGGCCAGAAACTCCATATATTTT.

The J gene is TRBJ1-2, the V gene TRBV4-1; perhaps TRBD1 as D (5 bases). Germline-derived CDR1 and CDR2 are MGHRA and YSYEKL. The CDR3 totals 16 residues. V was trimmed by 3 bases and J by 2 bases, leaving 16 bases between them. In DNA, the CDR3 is TGCGCCAGCAGCCAGCTCGGCGGGGCAGAGAACTATGGCTACACCTTC. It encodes CASSQLGGAENYGYTF.

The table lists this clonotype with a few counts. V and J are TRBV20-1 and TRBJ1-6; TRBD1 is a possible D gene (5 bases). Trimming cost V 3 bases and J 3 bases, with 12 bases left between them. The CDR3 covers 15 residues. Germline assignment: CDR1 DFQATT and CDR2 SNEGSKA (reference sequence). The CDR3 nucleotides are TGCAGTGCTAGGGTGAGGGGCGGCTATAATTCACCCCTCCACTTT. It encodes CSARVRGGYNSPLHF.

For the CDR3, the DNA is TGTGCCAGCAAGCTGGGGCCGTCGGAGCAGTACTTC. This translates into CASKLGPSEQYF. This chain uses TRBV6-6 with TRBJ2-7; TRBD1 might be the D (5 bases). CDR1 is MNHNY, CDR2 SVGAGI, per germline (reference sequence). Trimming removed 7 bases at V and 7 bases at J, with 14 bases between. The CDR3 runs to 12 residues.

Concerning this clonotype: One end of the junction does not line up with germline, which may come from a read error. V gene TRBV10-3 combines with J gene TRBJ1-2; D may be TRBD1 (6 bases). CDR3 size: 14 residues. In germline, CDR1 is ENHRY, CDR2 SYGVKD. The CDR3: CASSERTVTYGYTF. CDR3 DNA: TGTGCCAGCAGTGAAAGGACAGTAACCTATGGCTACACCTTC.

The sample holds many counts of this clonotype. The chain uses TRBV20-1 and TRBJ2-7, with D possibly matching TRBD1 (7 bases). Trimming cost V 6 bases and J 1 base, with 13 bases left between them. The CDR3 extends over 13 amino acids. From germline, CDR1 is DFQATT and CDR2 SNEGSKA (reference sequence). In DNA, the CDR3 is TGCAGTGCCAGGGGGGACACTTCCTACGAGCAGTACTTC. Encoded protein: CSARGDTSYEQYF.

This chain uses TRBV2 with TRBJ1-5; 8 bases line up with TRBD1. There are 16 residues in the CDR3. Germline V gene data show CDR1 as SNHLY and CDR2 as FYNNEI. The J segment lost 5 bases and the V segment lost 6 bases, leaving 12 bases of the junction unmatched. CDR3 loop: CASRKDREWEYQPQHF. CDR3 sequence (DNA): TGTGCCAGCAGGAAGGACAGGGAATGGGAATATCAGCCCCAGCATTTT.

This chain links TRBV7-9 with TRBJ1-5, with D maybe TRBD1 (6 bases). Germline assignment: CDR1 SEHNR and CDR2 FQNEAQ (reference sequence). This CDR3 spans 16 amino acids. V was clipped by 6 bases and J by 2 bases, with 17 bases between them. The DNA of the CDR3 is TGTGCCAGCAGGGACAGTATGATATATGGCAATCAGCCCCAGCATTTT. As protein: CASRDSMIYGNQPQHF.

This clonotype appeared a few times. The CDR3 DNA sequence: TGCGCCAGGATTTTAATGGGGTGGCGCAATCAGCCCCAGCATTTT. Residues: CARILMGWRNQPQHF. The chain recombines TRBV10-1 with TRBJ1-5; no clear D. Trimming took off 9 bases at V and 2 bases at J, with 17 bases between the two ends. This CDR3 is built from 15 residues. From germline, CDR1 is WNHNN and CDR2 SYGVQD (reference sequence).

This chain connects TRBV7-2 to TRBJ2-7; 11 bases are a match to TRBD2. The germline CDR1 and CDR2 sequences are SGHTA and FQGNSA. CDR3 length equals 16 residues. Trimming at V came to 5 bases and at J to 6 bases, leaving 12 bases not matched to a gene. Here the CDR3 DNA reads TGTGCCAGCAGCCTGACTAGCGGGGCGATCGGCGTCGAGCAGTACTTC. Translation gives CASSLTSGAIGVEQYF. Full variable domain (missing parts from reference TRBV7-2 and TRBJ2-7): GAGVSQSPSNKVTEKGKDVELRCDPISGHTALYWYRQSLGQGLEFLIYFQGNSAPDKSGLPSDRFSAERTGGSVSTLTIQRTQQEDSAVYLCASSLTSGAIGVEQYFGPGTRLTVT.

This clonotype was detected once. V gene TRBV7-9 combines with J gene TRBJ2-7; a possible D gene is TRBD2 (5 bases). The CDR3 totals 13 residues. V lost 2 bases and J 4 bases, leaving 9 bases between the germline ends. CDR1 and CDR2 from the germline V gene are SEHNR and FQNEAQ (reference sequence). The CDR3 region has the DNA TGTGCCAGCAGCTTACTGAGGGTGTACGAGCAGTACTTC. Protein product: CASSLLRVYEQYF.

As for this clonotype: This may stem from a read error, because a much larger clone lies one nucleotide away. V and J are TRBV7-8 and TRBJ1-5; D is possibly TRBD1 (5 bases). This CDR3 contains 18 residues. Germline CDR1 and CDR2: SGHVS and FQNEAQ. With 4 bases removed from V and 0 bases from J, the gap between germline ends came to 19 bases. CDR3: CASSSDADSRYSNQPQHF. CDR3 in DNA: TGTGCCAGCAGCTCCGACGCCGACAGCCGCTATAGCAATCAGCCCCAGCATTTT.

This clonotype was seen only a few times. CDR3 coding DNA: TGTGCCAGCTCACCTTTAGGACCGCCAGACTCACCCCTCCACTTT. Translated: CASSPLGPPDSPLHF. The V call is TRBV2, the J call TRBJ1-6; no definite D call. Deletions cut 8 bases from V and 10 bases from J, with 21 bases between. The CDR3 has 15 residues. Germline V gene data show CDR1 as SNHLY and CDR2 as FYNNEI.

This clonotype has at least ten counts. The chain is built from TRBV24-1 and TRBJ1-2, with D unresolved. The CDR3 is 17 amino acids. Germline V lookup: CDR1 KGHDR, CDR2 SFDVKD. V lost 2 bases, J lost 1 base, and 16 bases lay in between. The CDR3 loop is CATSDSDIYGFNYGYTF. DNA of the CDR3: TGTGCCACCAGTGATTCTGACATCTATGGGTTTAACTATGGCTACACCTTC.

The CDR3 loop is CASSRGGKGWSQPQHF. As DNA, the CDR3 is TGTGCCAGCAGCCGGGGAGGTAAGGGTTGGAGTCAGCCCCAGCATTTT. The chain links TRBV7-9 to TRBJ1-5; D not certain. CDR1 is SEHNR and CDR2 is FQNEAQ in the germline V gene (reference sequence). V lost 5 bases and J 6 bases, leaving 20 bases between the germline ends. The length of the CDR3 is 16 residues.

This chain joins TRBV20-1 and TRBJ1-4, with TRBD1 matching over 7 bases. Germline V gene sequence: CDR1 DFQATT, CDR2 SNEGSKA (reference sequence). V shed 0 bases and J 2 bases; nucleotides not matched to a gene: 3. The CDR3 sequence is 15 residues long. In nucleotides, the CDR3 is TGCAGTGCTAGAGATTGGGGACAGACTAATGAAAAACTGTTTTTT. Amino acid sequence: CSARDWGQTNEKLFF.

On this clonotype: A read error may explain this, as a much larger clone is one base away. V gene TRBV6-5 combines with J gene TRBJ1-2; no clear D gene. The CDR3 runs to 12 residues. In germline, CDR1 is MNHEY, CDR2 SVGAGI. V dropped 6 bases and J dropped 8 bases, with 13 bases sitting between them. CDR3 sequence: CASSSPQQGYTF. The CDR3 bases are TGTGCCAGCAGCAGCCCCCAGCAGGGCTACACCTTC.

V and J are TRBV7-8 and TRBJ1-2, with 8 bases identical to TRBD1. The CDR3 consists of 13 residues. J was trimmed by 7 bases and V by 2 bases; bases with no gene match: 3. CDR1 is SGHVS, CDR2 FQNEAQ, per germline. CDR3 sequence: CASSLRDRTGYTF. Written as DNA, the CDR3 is TGTGCCAGCAGCTTAAGGGACAGGACTGGCTACACCTTC.

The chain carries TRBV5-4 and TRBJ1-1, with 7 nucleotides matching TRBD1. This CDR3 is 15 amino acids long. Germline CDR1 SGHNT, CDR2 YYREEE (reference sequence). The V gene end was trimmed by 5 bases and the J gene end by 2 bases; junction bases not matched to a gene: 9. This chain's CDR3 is CASSTPGQSNTEAFF. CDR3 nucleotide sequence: TGTGCCAGCAGTACCCCGGGACAGTCAAACACTGAAGCTTTCTTT.